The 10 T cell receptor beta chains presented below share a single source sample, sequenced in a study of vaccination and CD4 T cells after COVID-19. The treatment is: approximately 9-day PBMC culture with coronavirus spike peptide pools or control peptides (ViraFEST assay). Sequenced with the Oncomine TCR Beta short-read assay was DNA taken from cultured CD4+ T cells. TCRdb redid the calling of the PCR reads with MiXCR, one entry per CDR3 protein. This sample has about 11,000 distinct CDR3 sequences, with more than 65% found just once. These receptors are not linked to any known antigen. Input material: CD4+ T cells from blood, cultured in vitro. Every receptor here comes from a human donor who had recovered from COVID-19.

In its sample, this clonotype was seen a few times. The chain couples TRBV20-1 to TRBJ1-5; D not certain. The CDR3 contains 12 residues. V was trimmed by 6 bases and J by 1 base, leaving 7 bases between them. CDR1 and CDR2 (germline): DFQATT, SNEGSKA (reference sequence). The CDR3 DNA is TGCAGTGCGCAGAGCAGCAATCAGCCCCAGCATTTT. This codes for CSAQSSNQPQHF.

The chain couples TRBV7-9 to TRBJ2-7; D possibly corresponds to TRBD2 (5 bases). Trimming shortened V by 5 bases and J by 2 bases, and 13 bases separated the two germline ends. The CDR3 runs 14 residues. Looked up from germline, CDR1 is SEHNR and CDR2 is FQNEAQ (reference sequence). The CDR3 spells CASSRTSGAYEQYF. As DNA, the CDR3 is TGTGCCAGCAGCCGGACCTCCGGGGCCTACGAGCAGTACTTC. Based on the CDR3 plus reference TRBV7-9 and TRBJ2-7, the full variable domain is DTGVSQNPRHKITKRGQNVTFRCDPISEHNRLYWYRQTLGQGPEFLTYFQNEAQLEKSRLLSDRFSAERPKGSFSTLEIQRTEQGDSAMYLCASSRTSGAYEQYFGPGTRLTVT.

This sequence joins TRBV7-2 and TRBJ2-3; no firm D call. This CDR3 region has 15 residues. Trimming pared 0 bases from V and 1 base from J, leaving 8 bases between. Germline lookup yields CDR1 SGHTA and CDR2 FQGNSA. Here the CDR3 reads CASSLATPGTDTQYF. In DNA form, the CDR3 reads TGTGCCAGCAGCTTAGCTACCCCCGGCACAGATACGCAGTATTTT.

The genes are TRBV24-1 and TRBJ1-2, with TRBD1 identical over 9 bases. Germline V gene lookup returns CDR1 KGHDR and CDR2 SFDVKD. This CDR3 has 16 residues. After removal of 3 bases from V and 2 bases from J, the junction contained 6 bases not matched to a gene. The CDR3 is CATSDSLGQGNYGYTF. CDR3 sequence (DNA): TGTGCCACCAGTGATAGTCTAGGACAGGGGAACTATGGCTACACCTTC.

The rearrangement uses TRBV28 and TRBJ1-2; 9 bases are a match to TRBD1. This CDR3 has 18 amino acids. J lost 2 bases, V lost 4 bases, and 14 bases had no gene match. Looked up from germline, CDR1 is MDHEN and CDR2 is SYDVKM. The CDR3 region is CASSSPGQGVRANYGYTF. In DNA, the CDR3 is TGTGCCAGCAGTTCCCCGGGACAGGGTGTCCGAGCGAACTATGGCTACACCTTC.

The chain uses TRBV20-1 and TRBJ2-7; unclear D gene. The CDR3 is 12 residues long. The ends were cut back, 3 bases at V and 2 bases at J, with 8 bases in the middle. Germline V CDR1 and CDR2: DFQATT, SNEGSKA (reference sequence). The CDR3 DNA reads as TGCAGTGCTAGTGACGGTACCTACGAGCAGTACTTC. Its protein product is CSASDGTYEQYF.

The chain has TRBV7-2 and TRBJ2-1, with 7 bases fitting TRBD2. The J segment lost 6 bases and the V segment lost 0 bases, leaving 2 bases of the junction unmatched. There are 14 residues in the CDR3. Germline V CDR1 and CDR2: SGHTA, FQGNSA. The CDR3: CASSLAGGSNEQFF. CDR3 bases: TGTGCCAGCAGCTTAGCCGGCGGGAGCAATGAGCAGTTCTTC. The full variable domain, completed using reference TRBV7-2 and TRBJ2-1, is GAGVSQSPSNKVTEKGKDVELRCDPISGHTALYWYRQSLGQGLEFLIYFQGNSAPDKSGLPSDRFSAERTGGSVSTLTIQRTQQEDSAVYLCASSLAGGSNEQFFGPGTRLTVL.

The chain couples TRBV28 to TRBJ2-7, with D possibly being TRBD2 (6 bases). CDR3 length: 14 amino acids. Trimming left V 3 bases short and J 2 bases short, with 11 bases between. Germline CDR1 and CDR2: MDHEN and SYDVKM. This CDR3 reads CASSFASATYEQYF. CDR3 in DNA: TGTGCCAGCAGTTTTGCTAGCGCGACCTACGAGCAGTACTTC.

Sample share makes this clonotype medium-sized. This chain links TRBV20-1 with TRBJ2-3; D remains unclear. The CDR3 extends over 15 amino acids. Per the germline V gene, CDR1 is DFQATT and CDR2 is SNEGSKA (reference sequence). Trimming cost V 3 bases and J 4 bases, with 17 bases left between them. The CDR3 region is CSASWFSLRADTQYF. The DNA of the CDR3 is TGCAGTGCTAGTTGGTTCTCCCTACGAGCAGATACGCAGTATTTT.

The CDR3 bases are TGCAGTGCCCAAGGGACAGGGCCAAATTCACCCCTCCACTTT. Its protein product is CSAQGTGPNSPLHF. This chain uses TRBV20-1 with TRBJ1-6; 9 bases are a match to TRBD1. V was clipped by 6 bases and J by 7 bases; unmatched bases: 7. CDR1 is DFQATT, CDR2 SNEGSKA, per germline (reference sequence). This CDR3 spans 14 amino acids.